The 32 T cell receptor beta chains reported below all come from one sample, sequenced in a study of cytomegalovirus exposure and HLA in healthy donors. Vbeta (60) and Jbeta (13) primers were used in the PCR. Produced via immunoSEQ multiplex PCR; TCRdb's table is partial and in-frame only. Among some 90,000 clones listed, roughly 78% were seen once. The sequenced sample was PBMCs. These receptor sequences come from a male donor in good health and CMV-seropositive.

J is TRBJ1-1 and V is TRBV11-2; perhaps TRBD1 as D (5 bases). This CDR3 comprises 13 residues. V dropped 4 bases and J dropped 1 base, with 7 bases sitting between them. Germline V gene sequence: CDR1 SGHAT, CDR2 FQNNGV. This chain's CDR3 is CASSYTGNTEAFF. CDR3 nucleotide sequence: TGTGCCAGCAGCTACACAGGGAACACTGAAGCTTTCTTT.

This rearrangement joins TRBV19 to TRBJ1-4; maybe TRBD1 (6 bases). CDR1 LNHDA and CDR2 SQIVND come from the germline V gene (reference sequence). The CDR3 spans 14 residues. The V and J ends lost 7 bases and 2 bases respectively, with 11 bases between them. In DNA, the CDR3 is TGTGCCAGTATGGGGGCGGGCACTAATGAAAAACTGTTTTTT. This encodes CASMGAGTNEKLFF.

V gene TRBV27 combines with J gene TRBJ2-7, with TRBD1 identical over 8 bases. The CDR3 contains 16 residues. V lost 3 bases and J lost 5; bases outside the gene matches: 12. The germline V gene has CDR1 MNHEY and CDR2 SMNVEV (reference sequence). CDR3 DNA sequence: TGTGCCAGCAGTTTCCACCGCGGACAGGGTAGTAACGAGCAGTACTTC. This gives the protein CASSFHRGQGSNEQYF.

The chain uses TRBV4-1 and TRBJ2-3, with 16 bases identical to TRBD2. Germline V gene sequence: CDR1 MGHRA, CDR2 YSYEKL. V lost 3 bases to trimming and J lost 5 bases; unmatched junction nucleotides: 8. The CDR3 loop spans 18 amino acids. DNA of the CDR3: TGCGCCAGCAGCCACCTCACCGGGACTAGCGGGGGGGGAGATACGCAGTATTTT. This codes for CASSHLTGTSGGGDTQYF.

The chain couples TRBV2 to TRBJ1-1; 9 nucleotides match TRBD1. With V trimmed by 4 bases and J by 1 base, 4 bases remained unmatched. The CDR3 has 15 residues. Looked up from germline, CDR1 is SNHLY and CDR2 is FYNNEI. CDR3 amino acids: CASSAWTGENTEAFF. CDR3 sequence (DNA): TGTGCCAGCAGTGCCTGGACAGGGGAGAACACTGAAGCTTTCTTT.

V gene TRBV6-5 combines with J gene TRBJ1-2, with TRBD1 matching 11 bases. The CDR3 consists of 14 residues. The germline gives CDR1 MNHEY, CDR2 SVGAGI. Losses at the gene ends were 2 bases for V and 13 bases for J; bases not matched to a gene: 9. DNA of the CDR3: TGTGCCAGCAGTTACACCCGGGACAGGGGGTTTTGCACCTTC. Its protein product is CASSYTRDRGFCTF.

This clone is deemed medium-sized. The V call is TRBV7-3, the J call TRBJ2-1; perhaps TRBD2 as D (5 bases). The V gene lost 1 base and the J gene lost 6 bases, with 13 bases spanning the gap. CDR3 size: 15 residues. The germline CDR1 and CDR2 sequences are SGHTA and FQGTGA. CDR3 sequence (DNA): TGTGCCAGCAGCTTAAACGGAGGTGTCTTCAATGAGCAGTTCTTC. Amino acid sequence: CASSLNGGVFNEQFF.

The table lists this clone with a count of one. The rearrangement links TRBV9 to TRBJ2-1; D is unclear. The germline gives CDR1 SGDLS, CDR2 YYNGEE. Deletions cut 0 bases from V and 4 bases from J, with 11 bases between. This CDR3 comprises 15 residues. The CDR3 is CASSVAWQVYNEQFF. CDR3 nucleotide sequence: TGTGCCAGCAGCGTAGCGTGGCAGGTATACAATGAGCAGTTCTTC.

This clone occurred a few times. The J gene is TRBJ2-5, the V gene TRBV6-5; 7 bases are shared with TRBD1. The better agreement between TRBJ2-7 and the DNA end casts doubt on the J call. The CDR3 runs 12 residues. Germline CDR1 reads MNHEY; CDR2 reads SVGAGI. The chain's CDR3 is CASSDRVGEQYF. The DNA of the CDR3 is TGTGCCAGCAGCGACAGGGTAGGCGAGCAGTACTTC.

This rearrangement joins TRBV7-2 to TRBJ1-2; D is perhaps TRBD1 (6 bases). V lost 6 bases, J lost 6 bases, and 23 bases lay in between. CDR3 size: 16 residues. CDR1 and CDR2 (germline): SGHTA, FQGNSA. CDR3 in amino acids: CASRGGRGGAGDGYTF. For the CDR3, the DNA is TGTGCCAGCAGAGGGGGGCGGGGGGGCGCAGGAGATGGCTACACCTTC.

The J gene is TRBJ1-6, the V gene TRBV11-2; 9 bases agree with TRBD1. CDR3 length: 14 amino acids. The ends lost 4 bases at V and 9 bases at J; junction bases unmatched: 4. The germline gives CDR1 SGHAT, CDR2 FQNNGV. Here the CDR3 reads CASSSDRGASPLHF. In DNA, the CDR3 is TGTGCCAGCAGCTCTGACAGGGGGGCTTCACCCCTCCACTTT.

CDR3 region: CASSEPSAGNYEQYF. The CDR3 bases are TGTGCCAGCAGCGAACCGTCGGCGGGAAACTACGAGCAGTACTTC. The rearrangement links TRBV7-6 to TRBJ2-7, with D possibly matching TRBD2 (6 bases). The length of the CDR3 is 15 residues. The V gene's germline CDR1 is SGHVS and CDR2 FNYEAQ. V dropped 5 bases and J dropped 3 bases, with 17 bases sitting between them.

The CDR3 coding sequence is TGTGCCAGCAGTTTTTACGGGAGCCCCTACAATGAGCAGTTCTTC. As protein: CASSFYGSPYNEQFF. The V gene is TRBV27, the J gene TRBJ2-1; D perhaps matches TRBD2 (6 bases). Germline V lookup: CDR1 MNHEY, CDR2 SMNVEV (reference sequence). This CDR3 comprises 15 residues. Trimming took off 3 bases at V and 2 bases at J, with 11 bases between the two ends.

V is TRBV27 and J is TRBJ2-5, with no clear D. The end of the DNA aligns better with TRBJ2-7, so the J call may be wrong. Germline-derived CDR1 and CDR2 are MNHEY and SMNVEV (reference sequence). This CDR3 contains 11 residues. As DNA, the CDR3 is TGTGCCAGCAGTTTAGGTTACGAGCAGTACTTC. This encodes CASSLGYEQYF.

Only one count was recorded for this clone. The chain recombines TRBV28 with TRBJ1-5; 8 nucleotides agree with TRBD1. V was clipped by 6 bases and J by 0 bases; unmatched bases: 1. The germline CDR1 and CDR2 sequences are MDHEN and SYDVKM. The CDR3 totals 14 residues. CDR3 region: CASRGQDSNQPQHF. CDR3 nucleotides: TGTGCCAGCAGGGGACAGGATAGCAATCAGCCCCAGCATTTT.

This chain connects TRBV5-1 to TRBJ2-1; TRBD2 matches at 11 bases. The length of the CDR3 is 15 residues. V lost 4 bases to trimming and J lost 9 bases; unmatched junction nucleotides: 9. CDR1 and CDR2 from the germline V gene are SGHRS and YFSETQ. The CDR3 coding sequence is TGCGCCAGCAGCATCCTAGCGGGGGGATCCGGTGAGCAGTTCTTC. Its protein is CASSILAGGSGEQFF.

The chain is built from TRBV6-1 and TRBJ1-5; TRBD1 matches 7 bases. Germline CDR1 reads MNHNS; CDR2 reads SASEGT. CDR3 length: 15 amino acids. Unmatched junction bases numbered 5, after V lost 6 bases and J lost 0 bases. This CDR3 is CASRHYRGSNQPQHF. The CDR3, as DNA: TGTGCCAGCAGGCACTACAGGGGTAGCAATCAGCCCCAGCATTTT.

The chain links TRBV28 to TRBJ1-6; no reliable D call. Trimming took 7 bases from V and 10 from J, leaving 14 bases between them. CDR1 MDHEN and CDR2 SYDVKM come from the germline V gene. This CDR3 spans 13 amino acids. CDR3 loop: CASTARRTSPLHF. The CDR3 DNA sequence: TGTGCCAGCACCGCCCGGAGGACCTCACCCCTCCACTTT.

The V call is TRBV15, the J call TRBJ2-1; D ambiguous. CDR3 length equals 12 residues. V was pared by 0 bases and J by 8 bases, with 5 bases between. Germline CDR1 and CDR2: LNHNV and YYDKDF (reference sequence). The CDR3 spells CATSRDGHEQFF. CDR3 nucleotides: TGTGCCACCAGCAGAGATGGGCATGAGCAGTTCTTC.

This sequence joins TRBV5-1 and TRBJ2-5; TRBD2 agrees at 8 bases. Germline assignment: CDR1 SGHRS and CDR2 YFSETQ. This CDR3 is built from 17 residues. With 0 bases clipped from V and 5 bases from J, the junction kept 12 bases outside the gene matches. This chain's CDR3 is CASSLASAGGRGETQYF. Here the CDR3 DNA reads TGCGCCAGCAGCTTGGCCTCGGCGGGGGGCCGTGGGGAGACCCAGTACTTC.

This clone has a single count. The chain carries TRBV4-1 and TRBJ2-5, with TRBD1 identical over 7 bases. J lost 5 bases, V lost 1 base, and 10 bases had no gene match. From germline, CDR1 is MGHRA and CDR2 YSYEKL. The CDR3 contains 16 residues. CDR3: CASSQAIDRVEETQYF. CDR3 DNA: TGCGCCAGCAGCCAAGCTATCGACAGGGTGGAGGAGACCCAGTACTTC.

This chain connects TRBV21-1 to TRBJ2-7; the listed D gene, TRBD1, was not tested against the DNA. TRBV21-1 is flagged as a pseudogene. The CDR3 consists of 14 residues. CDR3 in DNA: TGTGCCAGTCACTACCGGACAGGGGGCTGCGAGCAGTACTTC. It specifies CASHYRTGGCEQYF.

The genes are TRBV30 and TRBJ2-1, with 7 nucleotides matching TRBD1. Germline lookup yields CDR1 GTSNPN and CDR2 SVGIG (reference sequence). This CDR3 has 12 residues. Losses at the gene ends were 7 bases for V and 7 bases for J; bases not matched to a gene: 7. The CDR3 spells CAYQGERNEQFF. The CDR3, as DNA: TGTGCCTACCAGGGGGAGAGAAATGAGCAGTTCTTC.

V usage is TRBV25-1 and J usage is TRBJ1-6; D unresolved. V was trimmed by 1 base and J by 7 bases, leaving 11 bases between them. The germline V gene has CDR1 MGHDK and CDR2 SYGVNS. This CDR3 is built from 15 residues. The CDR3 nucleotides read TGTGCCAGCAGTGAATCGTCAGGTTTCAATTCACCCCTCCACTTT. The encoded protein is CASSESSGFNSPLHF.

The rearrangement joins TRBV5-4 to TRBJ2-3; TRBD1 aligns across 7 bases. Germline V gives CDR1 SGHNT, CDR2 YYREEE (reference sequence). CDR3 length equals 14 residues. J lost 0 bases, V lost 5 bases, and 3 bases had no gene match. CDR3 sequence: CASRRDSSTDTQYF. For the CDR3, the DNA is TGTGCCAGCAGACGGGACAGCAGCACAGATACGCAGTATTTT. Full variable domain (outside the CDR3, taken from reference TRBV5-4 and TRBJ2-3): ETGVTQSPTHLIKTRGQQVTLRCSSQSGHNTVSWYQQALGQGPQFIFQYYREEENGRGNFPPRFSGLQFPNYSSELNVNALELDDSALYLCASRRDSSTDTQYFGPGTRLTVL.

V usage is TRBV10-3 and J usage is TRBJ2-1; possible D gene TRBD2, 5 bases. V was trimmed by 11 bases and J by 5 bases, leaving 10 bases between them. This CDR3 is 11 amino acids long. Germline CDR1 and CDR2: ENHRY and SYGVKD. CDR3 nucleotides: TGTGCCGCTGGGAGTAACAATGAGCAGTTCTTC. Its translation: CAAGSNNEQFF.

The genes are TRBV9 and TRBJ1-4; D is undetermined. The CDR3 runs to 16 residues. Germline CDR1 SGDLS, CDR2 YYNGEE. With 3 bases removed from V and 6 bases from J, the gap between germline ends came to 18 bases. CDR3 protein: CASSASTRITDEKLFF. CDR3 nucleotides: TGTGCCAGCAGCGCCTCAACCAGGATCACCGATGAAAAACTGTTTTTT.

V and J are TRBV29-1 and TRBJ1-1; D not resolved. Germline CDR1 is SQVTM and CDR2 is ANQGSEA. The V gene lost 7 bases and the J gene lost 0 bases, with 15 bases spanning the gap. The CDR3 has 14 residues. For the CDR3, the DNA is TGCAGCGCCGAGGGAGGGCCTATGAACACTGAAGCTTTCTTT. Amino acid sequence: CSAEGGPMNTEAFF. Filled out from reference TRBV29-1 and TRBJ1-1, the complete variable domain reads SAVISQKPSRDICQRGTSLTIQCQVDSQVTMMFWYRQQPGQSLTLIATANQGSEATYESGFVIDKFPISRPNLTFSTLTVSNMSPEDSSIYLCSAEGGPMNTEAFFGQGTRLTVV.

This clone came up a few times. This sequence joins TRBV6-5 and TRBJ2-7; D is perhaps TRBD2 (6 bases). CDR3 length equals 16 residues. In germline, CDR1 is MNHEY, CDR2 SVGAGI. V was pared by 0 bases and J by 2 bases, with 14 bases between. In DNA, the CDR3 is TGTGCCAGCAGTTACTCGCAGGCGGGGACCCCCTACGAGCAGTACTTC. Translation gives CASSYSQAGTPYEQYF.

This chain links TRBV5-6 with TRBJ2-7; TRBD1 agrees at 7 bases. The CDR3 runs to 13 residues. Germline V CDR1 and CDR2: SGHDT, YYEEEE. V lost 1 base, J lost 3 bases, and 1 base stayed unmatched. CDR3: CASSLRDSYEQYF. In DNA form, the CDR3 reads TGTGCCAGCAGCTTGAGGGACAGCTACGAGCAGTACTTC.

The rearrangement joins TRBV28 to TRBJ2-7; a weak D match, TRBD1 (5 bases). V gave up 3 bases and J gave up 0 bases, with 9 bases separating them. Per germline, CDR1 MDHEN and CDR2 SYDVKM. The CDR3 runs to 14 residues. The CDR3 sequence: CASSFAGISYEQYF. DNA of the CDR3: TGTGCCAGCAGTTTTGCAGGGATCTCCTACGAGCAGTACTTC.

V and J are TRBV19 and TRBJ1-2; a weak D match, TRBD1 (6 bases). Trimming stripped 9 bases from V and 8 bases from J, with 16 bases between. The CDR3 totals 12 residues. CDR1 is LNHDA, CDR2 SQIVND, per germline (reference sequence). The CDR3 region has the DNA TGTGCCAGCGACCAGGGGTTGGGAGGCTACACCTTC. It encodes CASDQGLGGYTF.